Presented here are 28 T cell receptor beta chains from one specimen sequenced in a study of cytomegalovirus exposure and HLA in healthy donors. Primers included in the PCR were 60 Vbeta and 13 Jbeta primers. Repertoires were generated with immunoSEQ multiplex PCR, while TCRdb's copy carries only in-frame clones and drops some. The profile covers fewer than 350,000 clones, with about 90% appearing a single time and approximately 2.2% taken by the ten largest. Sequenced: PBMCs. The receptors stem from a woman aged 18-30 years in good health and CMV-seronegative.

The rearrangement joins TRBV4-2 to TRBJ1-1; weak D call: TRBD1 (5 bases). The V and J ends lost 4 bases and 5 bases respectively, with 14 bases between them. Per the germline V gene, CDR1 is LGHNA and CDR2 is YNFKEQ. CDR3 size: 14 residues. The CDR3, as DNA: TGTGCCAGCAGCCTGCAATTGGGGGGAACTGAAGCTTTCTTT. Translated, it gives CASSLQLGGTEAFF.

The V gene is TRBV5-1, the J gene TRBJ2-3; D ambiguous. Trimming stripped 1 base from V and 2 bases from J, with 8 bases between. This CDR3 has 14 residues. Germline CDR1 reads SGHRS; CDR2 reads YFSETQ. This CDR3 is CASSLLVATDTQYF. The DNA of the CDR3 is TGCGCCAGCAGCTTGTTGGTAGCCACAGATACGCAGTATTTT. The full variable domain, its missing parts supplied by reference TRBV5-1 and TRBJ2-3, is KAGVTQTPRYLIKTRGQQVTLSCSPISGHRSVSWYQQTPGQGLQFLFEYFSETQRNKGNFPGRFSGRQFSNSRSEMNVSTLELGDSALYLCASSLLVATDTQYFGPGTRLTVL.

The rearrangement uses TRBV11-2 and TRBJ2-7, with D possibly being TRBD1 (5 bases). Germline V CDR1 and CDR2: SGHAT, FQNNGV. Trimming stripped 7 bases from V and 9 bases from J, with 25 bases between. The CDR3 extends over 15 amino acids. CDR3 sequence: CASTESNQGLKRQYF. For the CDR3, the DNA is TGTGCCAGCACCGAATCTAACCAGGGCCTAAAGCGGCAGTACTTC. Complete variable domain (other parts from reference TRBV11-2 and TRBJ2-7): EAGVAQSPRYKIIEKRQSVAFWCNPISGHATLYWYQQILGQGPKLLIQFQNNGVVDDSQLPKDRFSAERLKGVDSTLKIQPAKLEDSAVYLCASTESNQGLKRQYFGPGTRLTVT.

The V gene is TRBV7-6, the J gene TRBJ1-2; 7 nucleotides agree with TRBD1. CDR1 is SGHVS, CDR2 FNYEAQ, per germline. V shed 5 bases and J 9 bases; nucleotides not matched to a gene: 9. The CDR3 is 13 residues long. The CDR3 bases are TGTGCCAGCAGCCTCGGTGGGGACAGTCGCTACACCTTC. Residues: CASSLGGDSRYTF.

V usage is TRBV30 and J usage is TRBJ1-2, with D possibly matching TRBD1 (6 bases). The CDR3 is 15 amino acids. Germline lookup yields CDR1 GTSNPN and CDR2 SVGIG (reference sequence). V shed 0 bases and J shed 8 bases, with 19 bases lying between them. This chain's CDR3 is CAWSVMMDRSSGYTF. The CDR3 DNA reads as TGTGCCTGGAGTGTAATGATGGACAGATCCTCGGGCTACACCTTC.

This clone was seen a single time. The chain joins TRBV9 to TRBJ2-1; TRBD2 matches 11 bases. Looked up from germline, CDR1 is SGDLS and CDR2 is YYNGEE. The V and J ends lost 2 bases and 4 bases, in that order; junction bases with no gene match: 11. The CDR3 length is 18 residues. The CDR3 loop reads CASSVARTGTSGYNEQFF. The DNA of the CDR3 is TGTGCCAGCAGCGTCGCCAGGACCGGGACTAGCGGTTACAATGAGCAGTTCTTC.

This clone has a single count. The chain couples TRBV20-1 to TRBJ2-1; no clear D. CDR1 and CDR2 (germline): DFQATT, SNEGSKA (reference sequence). The V gene lost 0 bases and the J gene lost 10 bases, with 4 bases spanning the gap. This CDR3 has 10 residues. The CDR3 DNA sequence: TGCAGTGCTAGAGATCTAGAGCAGTTCTTC. As protein: CSARDLEQFF.

This chain links TRBV19 with TRBJ1-1, with no clear D. Germline CDR1 reads LNHDA; CDR2 reads SQIVND (reference sequence). This CDR3 region has 14 residues. Trimming removed 4 bases from V and 0 bases from J, with 9 bases in between. CDR3 residues: CASSSSGLNTEAFF. The CDR3 region has the DNA TGTGCCAGTAGTAGTTCGGGTCTGAACACTGAAGCTTTCTTT.

The chain couples TRBV7-9 to TRBJ1-1; D is unresolved. The ends were cut back, 10 bases at V and 7 bases at J, with 16 bases in the middle. The CDR3 has 12 residues. Germline-derived CDR1 and CDR2 are SEHNR and FQNEAQ (reference sequence). The CDR3 region has the DNA TGTGCCATTTTTCAGGCTGCAAATGAAGCTTTCTTT. As protein: CAIFQAANEAFF.

V gene TRBV29-1 combines with J gene TRBJ1-6; D remains unclear. V lost 7 bases and J 0 bases, leaving 22 bases between the germline ends. The CDR3 length is 18 residues. Germline V lookup: CDR1 SQVTM, CDR2 ANQGSEA. As DNA, the CDR3 is TGCAGCGCCCGCTCGGCGGGGAATCTAAGCTCCTATAATTCACCCCTCCACTTT. It specifies CSARSAGNLSSYNSPLHF. The entire variable domain, with the rest obtained from reference TRBV29-1 and TRBJ1-6, is as follows: SAVISQKPSRDICQRGTSLTIQCQVDSQVTMMFWYRQQPGQSLTLIATANQGSEATYESGFVIDKFPISRPNLTFSTLTVSNMSPEDSSIYLCSARSAGNLSSYNSPLHFGNGTRLTVT.

V gene TRBV29-1 combines with J gene TRBJ1-4, with TRBD1 identical over 10 bases. Germline CDR1 SQVTM, CDR2 ANQGSEA. The CDR3 consists of 13 residues. Trimming removed 6 bases from V and 8 bases from J; junction bases left unmatched: 6. CDR3 sequence (DNA): TGCAGCGTGACAGGGGGCGCAGTCGAAAAACTGTTTTTT. Protein product: CSVTGGAVEKLFF.

The chain couples TRBV7-7 to TRBJ2-5, with 7 bases that match TRBD1. Germline V gene sequence: CDR1 SSHAT, CDR2 FNYEAQ (reference sequence). Trimming removed 4 bases from V and 5 bases from J; junction bases left unmatched: 7. This CDR3 region has 14 residues. The CDR3 region has the DNA TGTGCCAGCAGCTCGAGGGGGCCAGGGGAGACCCAGTACTTC. It is translated as CASSSRGPGETQYF. The variable domain in full, completed from reference TRBV7-7 and TRBJ2-5, reads GAGVSQSPRYKVTKRGQDVTLRCDPISSHATLYWYQQALGQGPEFLTYFNYEAQPDKSGLPSDRFSAERPEGSISTLTIQRTEQRDSAMYRCASSSRGPGETQYFGPGTRLLVL.

The V and J genes are TRBV29-1 and TRBJ1-2; D call uncertain. This CDR3 spans 11 amino acids. The V gene lost 8 bases and the J gene lost 6 bases, with 13 bases spanning the gap. Germline loops: CDR1 SQVTM, CDR2 ANQGSEA. For the CDR3, the DNA is TGCAGCCTGAGCTCTCCGGATGGCTACACCTTC. Its protein product is CSLSSPDGYTF.

The sample holds one count of this clone. This chain joins TRBV15 and TRBJ1-2, with a tentative D call TRBD1 (6 bases). Trimming shortened V by 3 bases and J by 3 bases, and 11 bases separated the two germline ends. CDR1 is LNHNV, CDR2 YYDKDF, per germline (reference sequence). The CDR3 sequence is 14 residues long. The CDR3 DNA reads TGTGCCACCAGCAGTGCTGAGGGGGACTATGGCTACACCTTC. Protein sequence: CATSSAEGDYGYTF.

The chain recombines TRBV6-6 with TRBJ1-3; possibly TRBD1 for D (6 bases). Germline V gene lookup returns CDR1 MNHNY and CDR2 SVGAGI (reference sequence). V lost 5 bases to trimming and J lost 2 bases, with 16 bases between them. The CDR3 totals 16 residues. The CDR3 coding sequence is TGTGCCAGCAGTACGGACAGAGCTAACACTGGAAACACCATATATTTT. It is translated as CASSTDRANTGNTIYF.

This chain connects TRBV12-5 to TRBJ2-1, with unresolved D. In germline, CDR1 is LGHNT, CDR2 FRNRAP. The length of the CDR3 is 17 residues. V was shortened by 7 bases and J by 0 bases, with 19 bases between the two germline ends. The CDR3 sequence is CASEPGVITHSYNEQFF. CDR3 nucleotide sequence: TGTGCTAGTGAACCCGGTGTAATCACCCACTCCTACAATGAGCAGTTCTTC.

V is TRBV7-9 and J is TRBJ2-1; D not certain. V was shortened by 2 bases and J by 2 bases, with 13 bases between the two germline ends. CDR3 length: 16 amino acids. In germline, CDR1 is SEHNR, CDR2 FQNEAQ (reference sequence). CDR3 region: CASSLLVAVTYNEQFF. In nucleotides, the CDR3 is TGTGCCAGCAGCTTATTGGTCGCGGTTACCTACAATGAGCAGTTCTTC. The variable domain in full, with the rest retrieved from reference TRBV7-9 and TRBJ2-1, is DTGVSQNPRHKITKRGQNVTFRCDPISEHNRLYWYRQTLGQGPEFLTYFQNEAQLEKSRLLSDRFSAERPKGSFSTLEIQRTEQGDSAMYLCASSLLVAVTYNEQFFGPGTRLTVL.

V and J are TRBV2 and TRBJ1-1; 8 positions agree with TRBD1. With V trimmed by 7 bases and J by 5 bases, 9 bases remained unmatched. The CDR3 runs to 14 residues. Germline V gene data show CDR1 as SNHLY and CDR2 as FYNNEI. The CDR3 region is CASTRRGLGTEAFF. In DNA, the CDR3 is TGTGCCAGCACTCGCAGGGGGCTTGGGACTGAAGCTTTCTTT.

The chain is built from TRBV5-1 and TRBJ1-2, with D possibly TRBD1 on 5 matching bases. Trimming shortened V by 4 bases and J by 1 base, and 8 bases separated the two germline ends. The CDR3 runs 13 residues. The germline V gene encodes CDR1 SGHRS and CDR2 YFSETQ. In DNA, the CDR3 is TGCGCCAGCAGCCCGACAGTTAACTATGGCTACACCTTC. It encodes CASSPTVNYGYTF.

This rearrangement joins TRBV19 to TRBJ1-6, with 7 bases that match TRBD1. This CDR3 is built from 19 residues. With V trimmed by 2 bases and J by 0 bases, 10 bases remained unmatched. Germline CDR1 and CDR2: LNHDA and SQIVND (reference sequence). In DNA, the CDR3 is TGTGCCAGTAGTATAAGGGGGCGAGATTCGAGCTCCTATAATTCACCCCTCCACTTT. It translates to CASSIRGRDSSSYNSPLHF.

V gene TRBV11-1 combines with J gene TRBJ1-3; D might be TRBD1 (6 bases). The CDR3 extends over 14 amino acids. Germline CDR1 SGHAT, CDR2 FQDESV (reference sequence). V lost 3 bases to trimming and J lost 4 bases, with 10 bases between them. The CDR3 DNA reads as TGTGCCAGCAGCTTCCGGGACATGGGAAACACCATATATTTT. Protein sequence: CASSFRDMGNTIYF. Filled out from reference TRBV11-1 and TRBJ1-3, the complete variable domain reads EAEVAQSPRYKITEKSQAVAFWCDPISGHATLYWYRQILGQGPELLVQFQDESVVDDSQLPKDRFSAERLKGVDSTLKIQPAELGDSAMYLCASSFRDMGNTIYFGEGSWLTVV.

The gene calls are TRBV6-4 and TRBJ1-1, with D tentatively TRBD1 (5 bases). Germline CDR1 MRHNA, CDR2 SNTAGT. The CDR3 has 13 residues. V shed 5 bases and J shed 1 base, with 8 bases lying between them. The CDR3 loop is CASSQQENTEAFF. Here the CDR3 DNA reads TGTGCCAGCAGTCAACAGGAGAACACTGAAGCTTTCTTT.

The V gene is TRBV6-6, the J gene TRBJ1-5; possibly TRBD1 for D (6 bases). Trimming took 5 bases from V and 2 from J, leaving 13 bases between them. The CDR3 has 15 amino acids. Germline values: CDR1 MNHNY, CDR2 SVGAGI (reference sequence). CDR3 nucleotides: TGTGCCAGCAGTCACAGGGTAGACGGCAATCAGCCCCAGCATTTT. It is translated as CASSHRVDGNQPQHF.

The rearrangement joins TRBV11-2 to TRBJ1-2, with TRBD1 matching over 9 bases. V lost 2 bases to trimming and J lost 6 bases; unmatched junction nucleotides: 10. Looked up from germline, CDR1 is SGHAT and CDR2 is FQNNGV. This CDR3 has 16 residues. Here the CDR3 DNA reads TGTGCCAGCAGCTTAAAGGGGACAGGGCAGGGTGATGGCTACACCTTC. This gives the protein CASSLKGTGQGDGYTF.

This clone was seen just once. This chain links TRBV5-1 with TRBJ1-6; D is possibly TRBD1 (5 bases). From germline, CDR1 is SGHRS and CDR2 YFSETQ. V shed 1 base and J shed 4 bases, with 15 bases lying between them. The CDR3 contains 17 residues. The CDR3 sequence: CASSLLARELYNSPLHF. The CDR3 bases are TGCGCCAGCAGCTTGTTAGCCAGGGAACTTTATAATTCACCCCTCCACTTT.

This chain connects TRBV5-4 to TRBJ2-7; 13 nucleotides align to TRBD2. Germline V lookup: CDR1 SGHNT, CDR2 YYREEE (reference sequence). This CDR3 spans 17 amino acids. V was clipped by 0 bases and J by 3 bases; unmatched bases: 6. CDR3 region: CASSLAPGLAGNYEQYF. DNA for the CDR3: TGTGCCAGCAGCTTGGCCCCGGGACTAGCGGGGAACTACGAGCAGTACTTC.

The rearrangement joins TRBV29-1 to TRBJ1-2; D gene ambiguous. Germline CDR1 reads SQVTM; CDR2 reads ANQGSEA. V was clipped by 2 bases and J by 2 bases, with 9 bases between them. The CDR3 runs 13 residues. In nucleotides, the CDR3 is TGCAGCGTTGAAATTCGAGGGAACTATGGCTACACCTTC. This sequence encodes CSVEIRGNYGYTF.

A few counts support this clone. This chain uses TRBV4-2 with TRBJ1-1; D may be TRBD1 (6 bases). The CDR3 contains 13 residues. CDR1 and CDR2 from the germline V gene are LGHNA and YNFKEQ. The V end lost 1 base, the J end lost 8 bases, and 11 bases lay between the germline ends. The CDR3 loop is CASSQVDRPEAFF. Written as DNA, the CDR3 is TGTGCCAGCAGCCAAGTTGACAGGCCGGAAGCTTTCTTT.